This paragraph covers one T cell receptor beta chain sequence. The data stem from a study of patients and donors after allogeneic stem cell transplantation. TCRdb reprocessed the RT-PCR reads via MiXCR and lists one record per CDR3 protein. The repertoire holds about a million distinct CDR3 sequences, with roughly 18% as singletons. The CDR3 length is 12 residues. With 5 bases removed from V and 1 base from J, the gap between germline ends came to 9 bases. CDR1 DFQATT and CDR2 SNEGSKA come from the germline V gene (reference sequence). V usage is TRBV20-1 and J usage is TRBJ2-7, with D tentatively TRBD2 (6 bases). The source of this sequence is a human donor who was either an allogeneic HSCT recipient or a stem cell or donor lymphocyte infusion donor (not recorded which). It is not recorded whose cells these are; they may come from a transplant donor. Sequenced sample: blood, either unsorted or a sorted T cell fraction (not recorded which). Here the CDR3 reads CSAHRESYEQYF. In DNA, the CDR3 is TGCAGTGCTCACCGGGAGTCCTACGAGCAGTACTTC.